One and the same sample provided the 5 T cell receptor beta chains below, sequenced in a study of shared T cell receptors in the human thymus. TCRdb's copy holds only in-frame clones and misses some; the assay was immunoSEQ multiplex PCR. This sample carries hundreds of thousands of clones, 88% of them seen once, and the ten largest clones take over 0.008%. These data also formed part of another study, on human thymus T cells.

The sample taken for sequencing was thymocytes. These receptors all come from a boy younger than two with a congenital heart defect.

The chain employs TRBV11-2 and TRBJ2-7, with TRBD2 identical over 13 bases. Trimming took 5 bases from V and 3 from J; bases not matched to a gene: 13. Germline CDR1 is SGHAT and CDR2 is FQNNGV. The CDR3 has 18 residues. The CDR3 loop reads CASSPTSGRAPLYYEQYF. The DNA of the CDR3 is TGTGCCAGCAGCCCAACTAGCGGGAGGGCCCCCCTCTACTACGAGCAGTACTTC.

The chain uses TRBV11-3 and TRBJ2-7; 11 bases match TRBD1. CDR3 length: 15 residues. Germline-derived CDR1 and CDR2 are SGHNT and YENEEA. With 4 bases clipped from V and 2 bases from J, the junction kept 4 bases outside the gene matches. The chain's CDR3 is CASSSGQGGPYEQYF. In DNA form, the CDR3 reads TGTGCCAGCAGCTCGGGACAGGGGGGCCCCTACGAGCAGTACTTC.

This chain connects TRBV18 to TRBJ1-1; perhaps TRBD1 as D (6 bases). The CDR3 consists of 16 residues. V gave up 3 bases and J gave up 4 bases, with 18 bases separating them. The germline V gene has CDR1 KGHSH and CDR2 LQKENI. CDR3 region: CASSPYSRGWGTEAFF. The CDR3, as DNA: TGTGCCAGCTCACCCTACTCCAGGGGATGGGGCACTGAAGCTTTCTTT.

The chain uses TRBV15 and TRBJ2-7; TRBD2 aligns across 10 bases. The CDR3 extends over 18 amino acids. Germline CDR1 LNHNV, CDR2 YYDKDF (reference sequence). The junction had 15 bases not matched to a gene; V was cut back by 1 base and J by 6 bases. Here the CDR3 reads CATSRVPRTVLAGVEQYF. DNA of the CDR3: TGTGCCACCAGCAGAGTCCCCCGGACAGTGCTAGCGGGAGTCGAGCAGTACTTC.

This chain joins TRBV29-1 and TRBJ2-1; TRBD2 aligns across 7 bases. The CDR3 sequence is 16 residues long. Per germline, CDR1 SQVTM and CDR2 ANQGSEA. Trimming cost V 4 bases and J 1 base; bases outside gene matches: 10. The DNA of the CDR3 is TGCAGCGTTGGTGGAGGGGAGGGCAAGTCCTACAATGAGCAGTTCTTC. The encoded protein is CSVGGGEGKSYNEQFF.